These 28 T cell receptor beta chains came from one sample sequenced in a study of T-cell reconstitution after alpha-beta-depleted transplantation in children. The library targeted TCRbeta and was prepared with unique molecular identifiers. TCRdb re-called the PCR reads through MiXCR, storing one row per CDR3 protein. Counted here are 200,000 to 250,000 distinct CDR3 sequences, around 9.5% occurring once; the ten biggest clones make up 5% to 7%. This specimen consisted of PBMCs from the stem cell graft donor, obtained from the stem cell graft. The source of these receptors is a human donor who donated a stem cell graft to a child with acute lymphoblastic leukemia.

This clonotype was counted many times. The J gene is TRBJ1-4, the V gene TRBV7-2; TRBD1 might be the D (5 bases). The CDR3 loop spans 14 amino acids. V gave up 5 bases and J gave up 8 bases, with 15 bases separating them. CDR1 is SGHTA and CDR2 is FQGNSA in the germline V gene. The CDR3 DNA reads TGTGCCAGCAGCCGGGACCCTAGACAGGAAAAACTGTTTTTT. Translation: CASSRDPRQEKLFF.

In the case of this clonotype: This may come from a read error, since a much larger clone is one base off. Since the CDR3 does not end with the conserved phenylalanine or tryptophan, this likely comes from a read error. The chain's CDR3 is CSARITGGDNYGYTS. CDR3 sequence (DNA): TGCAGTGCTAGAATCACAGGGGGAGATAACTATGGCTACACCTCC. The chain uses TRBV20-1 and TRBJ1-2, with 8 bases aligning to TRBD1. The CDR3 runs 15 residues. Trimming took 2 bases from V and 1 from J; bases not matched to a gene: 6. CDR1 is DFQATT and CDR2 is SNEGSKA in the germline V gene (reference sequence).

The V gene is TRBV4-3, the J gene TRBJ1-2, with unresolved D. There are 14 residues in the CDR3. The germline V gene encodes CDR1 LGHNA and CDR2 YSLEER. Trimming cost V 1 base and J 7 bases, with 13 bases left between them. The CDR3 nucleotides read TGCGCCAGCAGCCAAGTTACGGGAGCGGGTGGCTACACCTTC. Encoded protein: CASSQVTGAGGYTF.

This clonotype was seen at least ten times. The rearrangement joins TRBV11-2 to TRBJ2-5, with D possibly being TRBD2 (6 bases). V was shortened by 3 bases and J by 5 bases, with 16 bases between the two germline ends. Germline CDR1 is SGHAT and CDR2 is FQNNGV. CDR3 length: 15 residues. The CDR3 sequence is CASSFGDTGGETQYF. The CDR3 DNA sequence: TGTGCCAGCAGCTTCGGCGACACAGGAGGGGAGACCCAGTACTTC.

This clonotype has a count of ten or more. The chain is built from TRBV12-3 or TRBV12-4 and TRBJ1-1, with 9 nucleotides matching TRBD1. With V trimmed by 6 bases and J by 8 bases, 7 bases remained unmatched. CDR3 length: 13 residues. CDR3 protein: CASSPTGTGEAFF. The CDR3 DNA is TGTGCCAGCAGCCCGACCGGGACAGGGGAAGCTTTCTTT.

This clonotype was recorded a few times. The CDR3 sequence is CASSQETGPGQFF. For the CDR3, the DNA is TGTGCCAGCAGCCAAGAGACAGGGCCTGGGCAGTTCTTC. This chain links TRBV7-9 with TRBJ2-1, with 7 bases matching TRBD1. The CDR3 length is 13 residues. J was trimmed by 12 bases and V by 5 bases; bases with no gene match: 10. Germline V gene sequence: CDR1 SEHNR, CDR2 FQNEAQ (reference sequence).

The chain is built from TRBV5-5 and TRBJ2-1, with D possibly matching TRBD2 (6 bases). Trimming took 0 bases from V and 2 from J, leaving 15 bases between them. The CDR3 is 17 amino acids. The germline gives CDR1 SGHKS, CDR2 YYEKEE (reference sequence). CDR3 protein: CASSLAIGGAPYNEQFF. The DNA for the CDR3 is TGTGCCAGCAGCTTGGCCATCGGAGGGGCTCCCTACAATGAGCAGTTCTTC.

This clonotype was counted a few times. The chain combines TRBV9 with TRBJ1-4; TRBD1 agrees at 8 bases. This CDR3 has 15 amino acids. Germline V gene data show CDR1 as SGDLS and CDR2 as YYNGEE. Trimming removed 2 bases from V and 4 bases from J; junction bases left unmatched: 4. DNA of the CDR3: TGTGCCAGCAGCGTTACCGGGACAGGTAATGAAAAACTGTTTTTT. Translation: CASSVTGTGNEKLFF.

The J gene is TRBJ2-2, the V gene TRBV6-2 or TRBV6-3; D uncertain. Germline lookup yields CDR1 MNHEY and CDR2 SVGEGT. Trimming shortened V by 4 bases and J by 0 bases, and 9 bases separated the two germline ends. This CDR3 spans 15 amino acids. The CDR3 coding sequence is TGTGCCAGCAGTTCTGGGTTAGCGAACACCGGGGAGCTGTTTTTT. Translation: CASSSGLANTGELFF.

The genes are TRBV6-5 and TRBJ2-7; no clear D. The CDR3 consists of 13 residues. Germline CDR1 reads MNHEY; CDR2 reads SVGAGI. V lost 5 bases to trimming and J lost 6 bases, with 14 bases between them. CDR3 DNA: TGTGCCAGCAGTCCTCAAGGGTGGGCCGAGCAGTACTTC. It yields the protein CASSPQGWAEQYF.

This clonotype showed up many times. The chain has TRBV7-9 and TRBJ1-5, with 8 nucleotides matching TRBD1. The length of the CDR3 is 16 residues. Germline-derived CDR1 and CDR2 are SEHNR and FQNEAQ (reference sequence). J lost 5 bases, V lost 4 bases, and 10 bases had no gene match. The CDR3 loop is CASSSGQGRRHQPQHF. For the CDR3, the DNA is TGTGCCAGCAGCTCCGGACAGGGCCGGCGTCATCAGCCCCAGCATTTT. The full variable domain, rest sourced from reference TRBV7-9 and TRBJ1-5, is DTGVSQNPRHKITKRGQNVTFRCDPISEHNRLYWYRQTLGQGPEFLTYFQNEAQLEKSRLLSDRFSAERPKGSFSTLEIQRTEQGDSAMYLCASSSGQGRRHQPQHFGDGTRLSIL.

This clonotype came up many times. This chain connects TRBV5-6 to TRBJ2-5; D is unclear. V was shortened by 4 bases and J by 4 bases, with 5 bases between the two germline ends. Germline lookup yields CDR1 SGHDT and CDR2 YYEEEE. This CDR3 comprises 11 residues. The CDR3 nucleotides are TGTGCCAGCAGCGCCGCAGAGACCCAGTACTTC. This translates into CASSAAETQYF.

In its sample, this clonotype was seen a few times. The genes are TRBV7-2 and TRBJ2-1, with 8 bases that match TRBD2. Trimming at V came to 5 bases and at J to 4 bases, leaving 13 bases not matched to a gene. Per the germline V gene, CDR1 is SGHTA and CDR2 is FQGNSA. This CDR3 spans 17 amino acids. The chain's CDR3 is CASSVGGDSSYYNEQFF. The CDR3 coding sequence is TGTGCCAGCAGCGTCGGGGGGGACTCGTCGTATTACAATGAGCAGTTCTTC.

Only a few counts were recorded for this clonotype. CDR3: CASTRTSGGPGNEQFF. DNA for the CDR3: TGTGCCAGCACCCGGACTAGCGGGGGCCCCGGTAATGAGCAGTTCTTC. J is TRBJ2-1 and V is TRBV5-6; 13 bases are a match to TRBD2. V gave up 6 bases and J gave up 7 bases; unmatched junction bases: 10. Germline V lookup: CDR1 SGHDT, CDR2 YYEEEE. This CDR3 has 16 amino acids.

This clonotype was observed many times. J is TRBJ1-1 and V is TRBV4-3, with D tentatively TRBD1 (5 bases). This CDR3 spans 13 amino acids. Germline loops: CDR1 LGHNA, CDR2 YSLEER. Trimming shortened V by 3 bases and J by 1 base, and 6 bases separated the two germline ends. CDR3 DNA sequence: TGCGCCAGCAGCCAGGACAAGAACACTGAAGCTTTCTTT. Translated: CASSQDKNTEAFF.

This clonotype was detected a few times. The chain uses TRBV4-1 and TRBJ1-6, with 8 bases lining up with TRBD1. The CDR3 loop spans 21 amino acids. V shed 3 bases and J 6 bases; nucleotides not matched to a gene: 22. The germline V gene has CDR1 MGHRA and CDR2 YSYEKL. Here the CDR3 DNA reads TGCGCCAGCAGCCAGAAGTACGCGCGAGAAAGTTCTGGACAGGGTAATTCACCCCTCCACTTT. It codes for CASSQKYARESSGQGNSPLHF.

The rearrangement joins TRBV24-1 to TRBJ2-7; possible D gene TRBD1, 6 bases. This CDR3 is built from 16 residues. Germline V lookup: CDR1 KGHDR, CDR2 SFDVKD. Deletions cut 0 bases from V and 3 bases from J, with 14 bases between. The CDR3 reads CATSDLEGDPIYEQYF. DNA of the CDR3: TGTGCCACCAGTGATTTGGAGGGGGACCCTATCTACGAGCAGTACTTC.

The sample holds many counts of this clonotype. V usage is TRBV7-6 and J usage is TRBJ1-4, with 7 bases fitting TRBD1. V trimming: 3 bases; J trimming: 7 bases; junction bases outside the gene matches: 14. Per the germline V gene, CDR1 is SGHVS and CDR2 is FNYEAQ. This CDR3 is built from 17 residues. CDR3 amino acids: CASSLRPTGFEGEKLFF. CDR3 coding DNA: TGTGCCAGCAGCTTGAGACCGACAGGGTTTGAGGGTGAAAAACTGTTTTTT.

This clonotype was seen many times. The chain has TRBV10-1 and TRBJ2-2; 9 bases line up with TRBD2. CDR1 WNHNN and CDR2 SYGVQD come from the germline V gene (reference sequence). The V and J ends lost 0 bases and 7 bases, in that order; junction bases with no gene match: 9. The CDR3 is made up of 17 amino acids. CDR3 in amino acids: CASSESASGARGGELFF. The DNA of the CDR3 is TGCGCCAGCAGTGAGTCGGCTAGCGGGGCCCGGGGCGGGGAGCTGTTTTTT.

This clonotype showed up just a few times. The chain carries TRBV10-2 and TRBJ1-1, with D perhaps matching TRBD1 (6 bases). The CDR3 extends over 17 amino acids. V lost 7 bases and J 4 bases, leaving 25 bases between the germline ends. Germline V CDR1 and CDR2: WSHSY, SAAADI. CDR3 amino acids: CASTISKYREDRTEAFF. The DNA for the CDR3 is TGCGCCAGCACCATATCAAAATACAGGGAGGATCGCACTGAAGCTTTCTTT.

The chain couples TRBV27 to TRBJ1-5; D not resolved. The CDR3 covers 12 residues. The V gene lost 2 bases and the J gene lost 7 bases, with 6 bases spanning the gap. Germline assignment: CDR1 MNHEY and CDR2 SMNVEV (reference sequence). DNA for the CDR3: TGTGCCAGCAGTTTAATGGGGCAGCCCCAGCATTTT. This encodes CASSLMGQPQHF.

This clonotype was recorded many times. The V and J genes are TRBV9 and TRBJ2-1; 10 bases match TRBD2. Germline trimming cut 4 bases from V and 4 bases from J; bases unmatched to any gene: 11. CDR3 length: 17 residues. Germline CDR1 SGDLS, CDR2 YYNGEE. This CDR3 reads CASSPPPGLAEYNEQFF. The CDR3 nucleotides are TGTGCCAGCAGCCCACCACCCGGACTAGCGGAATACAATGAGCAGTTCTTC.

The chain uses TRBV12-3 or TRBV12-4 and TRBJ1-1; TRBD1 matches at 10 bases. The CDR3 has 14 amino acids. V lost 3 bases, J lost 11 bases, and 9 bases stayed unmatched. In DNA, the CDR3 is TGTGCCAGCAGTTTTCAGGACAGGGGGGTTTCGGCTTTCTTT. Protein: CASSFQDRGVSAFF.

This clonotype was seen a handful of times. The J gene is TRBJ1-2, the V gene TRBV20-1; D perhaps matches TRBD1 (5 bases). CDR3 length: 14 residues. V was trimmed by 5 bases and J by 4 bases, leaving 17 bases between them. Per the germline V gene, CDR1 is DFQATT and CDR2 is SNEGSKA (reference sequence). The CDR3 DNA is TGCAGTGCTGGGAAACCGGGACCGCTCTATGGCTACACCTTC. This translates into CSAGKPGPLYGYTF.

The chain is built from TRBV19 and TRBJ2-2; 7 bases line up with TRBD1. The germline V gene encodes CDR1 LNHDA and CDR2 SQIVND (reference sequence). J was trimmed by 2 bases and V by 10 bases; bases with no gene match: 7. This CDR3 has 14 amino acids. In DNA form, the CDR3 reads TGTGCCATCTCCGGGACAGTCAACACCGGGGAGCTGTTTTTT. Protein: CAISGTVNTGELFF.

This clonotype was seen at least ten times. V is TRBV7-2 and J is TRBJ2-7; perhaps TRBD1 as D (6 bases). The CDR3 extends over 12 amino acids. Germline CDR1 is SGHTA and CDR2 is FQGNSA. V was clipped by 8 bases and J by 4 bases, with 12 bases between them. CDR3 sequence reads: CASGGRGYEQYF. The DNA of the CDR3 is TGTGCCAGCGGGGGCCGGGGTTACGAGCAGTACTTC.

There are many counts of this clonotype. This sequence joins TRBV5-1 and TRBJ2-3; TRBD1 agrees at 8 bases. In germline, CDR1 is SGHRS, CDR2 YFSETQ. V trimming: 4 bases; J trimming: 2 bases; junction bases outside the gene matches: 6. The CDR3 totals 15 residues. The CDR3 reads CASSQTGDPTDTQYF. CDR3 in DNA: TGCGCCAGCAGCCAGACAGGGGACCCCACAGATACGCAGTATTTT. Combining the CDR3 with reference TRBV5-1 and TRBJ2-3 gives the whole variable domain KAGVTQTPRYLIKTRGQQVTLSCSPISGHRSVSWYQQTPGQGLQFLFEYFSETQRNKGNFPGRFSGRQFSNSRSEMNVSTLELGDSALYLCASSQTGDPTDTQYFGPGTRLTVL.

The V gene is TRBV5-4, the J gene TRBJ2-1; 9 bases are a match to TRBD1. Per the germline V gene, CDR1 is SGHNT and CDR2 is YYREEE (reference sequence). After removal of 0 bases from V and 9 bases from J, the junction contained 7 bases not matched to a gene. The length of the CDR3 is 15 residues. CDR3 residues: CASSLDGTGYLEQFF. In nucleotides, the CDR3 is TGTGCCAGCAGCTTGGACGGGACAGGGTACCTTGAGCAGTTCTTC.